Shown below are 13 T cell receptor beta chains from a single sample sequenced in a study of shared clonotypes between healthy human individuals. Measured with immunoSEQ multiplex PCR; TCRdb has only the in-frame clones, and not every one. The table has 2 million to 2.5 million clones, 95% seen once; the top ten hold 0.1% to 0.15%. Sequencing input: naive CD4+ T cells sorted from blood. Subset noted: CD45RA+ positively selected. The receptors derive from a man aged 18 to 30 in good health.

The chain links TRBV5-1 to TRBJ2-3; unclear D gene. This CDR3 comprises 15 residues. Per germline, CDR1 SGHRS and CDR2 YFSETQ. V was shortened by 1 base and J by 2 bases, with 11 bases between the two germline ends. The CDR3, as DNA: TGCGCCAGCAGCTTGATGAGGAACCCCACAGATACGCAGTATTTT. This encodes CASSLMRNPTDTQYF.

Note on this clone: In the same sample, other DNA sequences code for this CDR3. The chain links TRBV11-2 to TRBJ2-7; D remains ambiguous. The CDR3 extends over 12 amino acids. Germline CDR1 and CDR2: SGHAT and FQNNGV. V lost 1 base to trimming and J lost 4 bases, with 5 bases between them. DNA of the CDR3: TGTGCCAGCAGCTTAGGTAAATACGAGCAGTACTTC. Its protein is CASSLGKYEQYF. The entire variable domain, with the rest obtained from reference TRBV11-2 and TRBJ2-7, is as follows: EAGVAQSPRYKIIEKRQSVAFWCNPISGHATLYWYQQILGQGPKLLIQFQNNGVVDDSQLPKDRFSAERLKGVDSTLKIQPAKLEDSAVYLCASSLGKYEQYFGPGTRLTVT.

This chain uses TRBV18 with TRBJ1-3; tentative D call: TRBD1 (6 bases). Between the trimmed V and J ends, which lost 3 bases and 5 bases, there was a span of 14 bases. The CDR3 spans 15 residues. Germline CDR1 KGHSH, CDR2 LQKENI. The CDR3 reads CASSPYAGERNTIYF. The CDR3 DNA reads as TGTGCCAGCTCACCTTACGCAGGGGAAAGAAACACCATATATTTT.

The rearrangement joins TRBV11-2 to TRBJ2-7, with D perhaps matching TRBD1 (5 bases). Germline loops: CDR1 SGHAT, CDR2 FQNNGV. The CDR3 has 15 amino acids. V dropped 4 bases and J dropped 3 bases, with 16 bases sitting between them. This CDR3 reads CASSSGQGYFYEQYF. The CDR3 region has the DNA TGTGCCAGCAGCTCTGGACAAGGATATTTCTACGAGCAGTACTTC.

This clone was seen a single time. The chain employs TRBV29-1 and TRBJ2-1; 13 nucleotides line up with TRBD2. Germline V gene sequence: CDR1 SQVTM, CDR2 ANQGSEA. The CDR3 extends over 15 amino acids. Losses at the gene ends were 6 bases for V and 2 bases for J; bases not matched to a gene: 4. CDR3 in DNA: TGCAGCGTCGGTGGGACTAGCGGGACCTACAATGAGCAGTTCTTC. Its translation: CSVGGTSGTYNEQFF.

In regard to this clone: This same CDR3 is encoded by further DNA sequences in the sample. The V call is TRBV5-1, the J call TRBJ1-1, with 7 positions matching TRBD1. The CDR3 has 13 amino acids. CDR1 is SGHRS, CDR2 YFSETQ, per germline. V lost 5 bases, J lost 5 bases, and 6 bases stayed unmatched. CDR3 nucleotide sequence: TGCGCCAGCAGTTCACAGGGGAATACTGAAGCTTTCTTT. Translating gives CASSSQGNTEAFF. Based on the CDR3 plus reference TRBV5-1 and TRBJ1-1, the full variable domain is KAGVTQTPRYLIKTRGQQVTLSCSPISGHRSVSWYQQTPGQGLQFLFEYFSETQRNKGNFPGRFSGRQFSNSRSEMNVSTLELGDSALYLCASSSQGNTEAFFGQGTRLTVV.

CDR3: CAISGSHRVGEQYF. The CDR3, as DNA: TGTGCCATCAGTGGCTCCCACAGGGTCGGCGAGCAGTACTTC. The V gene is TRBV10-3, the J gene TRBJ2-7, with D perhaps TRBD1 (6 bases). Trimming removed 4 bases from V and 6 bases from J, with 16 bases in between. The germline V gene has CDR1 ENHRY and CDR2 SYGVKD. This CDR3 has 14 residues.

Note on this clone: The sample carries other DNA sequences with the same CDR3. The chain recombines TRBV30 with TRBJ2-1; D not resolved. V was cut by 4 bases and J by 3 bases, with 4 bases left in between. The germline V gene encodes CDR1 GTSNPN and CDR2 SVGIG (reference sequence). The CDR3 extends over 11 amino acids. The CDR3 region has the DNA TGTGCCTGGACTCTCTACAATGAGCAGTTCTTC. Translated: CAWTLYNEQFF.

The CDR3 region has the DNA TGTGCCAGTAGATCCTCGGCAGGGGGAGACCAGCCCCAGCATTTT. This encodes CASRSSAGGDQPQHF. The V gene is TRBV19, the J gene TRBJ1-5; 7 bases map to TRBD1. The trim removed 6 bases at V and 7 bases at J, leaving 12 bases unmatched. The germline gives CDR1 LNHDA, CDR2 SQIVND (reference sequence). The CDR3 covers 15 residues.

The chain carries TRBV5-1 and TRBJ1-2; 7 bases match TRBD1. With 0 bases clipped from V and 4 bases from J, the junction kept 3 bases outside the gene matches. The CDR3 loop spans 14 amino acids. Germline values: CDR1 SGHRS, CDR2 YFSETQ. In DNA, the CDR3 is TGCGCCAGCAGCTTGGCCACAGGGGCCTATGGCTACACCTTC. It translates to CASSLATGAYGYTF.

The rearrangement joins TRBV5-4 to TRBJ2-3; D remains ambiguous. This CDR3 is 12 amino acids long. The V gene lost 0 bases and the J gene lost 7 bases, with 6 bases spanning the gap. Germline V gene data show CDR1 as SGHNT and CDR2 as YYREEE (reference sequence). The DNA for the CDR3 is TGTGCCAGCAGCTTGGACGTAAATACGCAGTATTTT. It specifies CASSLDVNTQYF.

This CDR3 reads CASSEAPRGWGLYNEQFF. The CDR3 DNA reads TGTGCCAGCAGTGAAGCCCCCCGTGGGTGGGGGTTGTACAATGAGCAGTTCTTC. The chain uses TRBV6-1 and TRBJ2-1; D possibly uses TRBD1 or TRBD2 (5 bases each). Trimming left V 0 bases short and J 4 bases short, with 19 bases between. The CDR3 spans 18 residues. Germline-derived CDR1 and CDR2 are MNHNS and SASEGT.

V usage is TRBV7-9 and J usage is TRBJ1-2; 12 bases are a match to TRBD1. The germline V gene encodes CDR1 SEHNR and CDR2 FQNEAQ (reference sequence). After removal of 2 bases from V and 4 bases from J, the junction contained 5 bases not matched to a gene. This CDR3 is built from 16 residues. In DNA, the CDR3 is TGTGCCAGCAGCTTACTGGGGACAGGGGGCATCTATGGCTACACCTTC. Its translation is CASSLLGTGGIYGYTF.